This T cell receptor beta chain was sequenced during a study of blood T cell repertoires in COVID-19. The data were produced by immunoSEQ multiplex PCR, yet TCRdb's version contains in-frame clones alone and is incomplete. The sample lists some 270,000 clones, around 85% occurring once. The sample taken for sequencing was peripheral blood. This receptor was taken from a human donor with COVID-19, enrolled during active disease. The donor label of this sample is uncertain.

This CDR3 is CASTGYRALLGNTIYF. DNA for the CDR3: TGTGCCAGCACGGGGTACAGGGCCTTGCTCGGAAACACCATATATTTT. The rearrangement links TRBV6-9 to TRBJ1-3, with D perhaps matching TRBD1 (6 bases). The length of the CDR3 is 16 residues. Trimming shortened V by 7 bases and J by 4 bases, and 20 bases separated the two germline ends. Germline lookup yields CDR1 MNHGY and CDR2 SVAAGI.